This T cell receptor (beta chain) was observed in a study of CD8 T cells in ankylosing spondylitis. This clonotype occurred a few times. Its specificity is not known. Study-level points and caveats: According to the report, clones linked to the disease were significantly enriched in matched synovial fluid samples taken from ankylosing spondylitis patients. Disease-linked clones, CD8+, were relatively rare in peripheral blood. Apparently characteristic of ankylosing spondylitis blood was a TCR beta motif (about 8 highly homologous variants). Some of these motif variants have turned up before, in reports on reactive arthritis synovial fluid and blood.

From the 5' RACE reads, TCRdb called clonotypes with MiXCR, one entry per CDR3 protein. Here the sample spans 750,000 to 850,000 distinct CDR3 sequences, 10% to 15% being singletons. From germline, CDR1 is SGHRS and CDR2 YFSETQ. The germline V and J ends were trimmed by 0 bases and 5 bases, with 14 bases remaining between them. The CDR3 is made up of 15 amino acids. This sequence was found in a male donor with ankylosing spondylitis. V is TRBV5-1 and J is TRBJ1-1; no firm D call. Sequencing was performed on blood, either unsorted or a sorted T cell fraction (not recorded which). CDR3 region: CASSLADQGRTEAFF. The CDR3 coding sequence is TGCGCCAGCAGCTTGGCGGACCAAGGGCGGACTGAAGCTTTCTTT.